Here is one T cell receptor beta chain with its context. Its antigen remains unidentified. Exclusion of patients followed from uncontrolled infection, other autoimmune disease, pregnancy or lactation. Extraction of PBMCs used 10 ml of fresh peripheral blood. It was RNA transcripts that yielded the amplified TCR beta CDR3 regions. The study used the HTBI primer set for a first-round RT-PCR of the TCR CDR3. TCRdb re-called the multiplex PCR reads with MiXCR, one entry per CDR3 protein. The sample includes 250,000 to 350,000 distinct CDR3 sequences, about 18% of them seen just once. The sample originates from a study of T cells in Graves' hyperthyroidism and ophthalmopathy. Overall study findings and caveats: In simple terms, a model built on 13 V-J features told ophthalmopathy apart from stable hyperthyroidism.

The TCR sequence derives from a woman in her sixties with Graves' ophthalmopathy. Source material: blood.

CDR3 sequence reads: CAIRLTGEGETQYF. DNA for the CDR3: TGCGCCATCAGGCTCACGGGAGAGGGGGAGACCCAGTACTTC. V and J are TRBV10-2 and TRBJ2-5; D is perhaps TRBD2 (6 bases). CDR3 length equals 14 residues. In germline, CDR1 is WSHSY, CDR2 SAAADI. V lost 10 bases and J lost 5, with 20 bases in between.